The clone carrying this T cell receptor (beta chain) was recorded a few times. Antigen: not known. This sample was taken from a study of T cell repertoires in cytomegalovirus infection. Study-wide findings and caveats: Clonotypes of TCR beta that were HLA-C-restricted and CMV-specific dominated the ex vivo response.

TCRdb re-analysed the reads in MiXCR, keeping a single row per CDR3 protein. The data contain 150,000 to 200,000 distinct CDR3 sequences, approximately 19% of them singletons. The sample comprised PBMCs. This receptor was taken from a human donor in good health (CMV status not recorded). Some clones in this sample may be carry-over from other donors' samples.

In nucleotides, the CDR3 is TGTGCCAGCAGGGGCCGGACGGCCCTGGAGAATGAAAAACTGTTTTTT. It is translated as CASRGRTALENEKLFF. The V call is TRBV6-2 or TRBV6-3, the J call TRBJ1-4; D unresolved. The CDR3 has 16 residues. The V end lost 6 bases, the J end lost 5 bases, and 19 bases lay between the germline ends. Germline-derived CDR1 and CDR2 are MNHEY and SVGEGT.